The TCR beta chain described here comes from a study of technical replicates of blood from several donors. TCRdb's table, derived via immunoSEQ multiplex PCR, lists solely in-frame clones and lacks some. The sample yields 80,000 to 100,000 clones, 96% seen once. The sample taken for sequencing was T cells isolated from PBMCs. The sequence was collected from a human donor in good health.

CDR3 nucleotide sequence: TGTGCCAGCTCATCACTGGACAGTGGCAATCAGCCCCAGCATTTT. Translated, it gives CASSSLDSGNQPQHF. J is TRBJ1-5 and V is TRBV18; D is perhaps TRBD1 (6 bases). The CDR3 is made up of 15 amino acids. Trimming stripped 5 bases from V and 2 bases from J, with 13 bases between. Germline-derived CDR1 and CDR2 are KGHSH and LQKENI.